This T cell receptor beta chain emerged from a study of ipilimumab plus nivolumab after autologous stem cell transplantation. Study-level information: The DLBCL cohort had primary refractory and relapsed disease, with 18-month progression-free survival of around 86% and 29%.

J gave up 4 bases and V 0 bases, and 6 bases lay outside the gene matches. The germline CDR1 and CDR2 sequences are MNHEY and SVGAGI. This CDR3 region has 16 residues. Data came from immunoSEQ multiplex PCR; TCRdb stores just in-frame clones and leaves some out. The profile shows fewer than 85,000 clones, approximately 86% of them singletons. Specimen: PBMCs, collected in a trial of ipilimumab plus nivolumab as post-transplant consolidation. The gene calls are TRBV6-5 and TRBJ2-1; 7 bases are a match to TRBD2. The TCR was taken from a male donor with diffuse large B-cell lymphoma. CDR3 DNA: TGTGCCAGCAGTTACTCTCTAGCGGACGTTTACAATGAGCAGTTCTTC. Encoded protein: CASSYSLADVYNEQFF.